This T cell receptor (beta chain) was sequenced in a study of blood T cell repertoires in COVID-19. Clones were read by immunoSEQ multiplex PCR, and TCRdb kept only the in-frame ones, dropping some. The profile shows under 250,000 clones, roughly 80% of them singletons. CDR3 length equals 15 residues. V shed 6 bases, J shed 2 bases, and the junction held 6 bases outside the gene matches. CDR1 is LNHDA, CDR2 SQIVND, per germline (reference sequence). The TCR sequence derives from a woman older than 75 with acute or convalescent COVID-19. The rearrangement links TRBV19 to TRBJ2-1, with TRBD1 matching 8 bases. The sequencing input was peripheral blood. This chain's CDR3 is CASSDRGLPYNEQFF. The CDR3 DNA is TGTGCCAGTAGCGACAGGGGCCTTCCCTACAATGAGCAGTTCTTC.